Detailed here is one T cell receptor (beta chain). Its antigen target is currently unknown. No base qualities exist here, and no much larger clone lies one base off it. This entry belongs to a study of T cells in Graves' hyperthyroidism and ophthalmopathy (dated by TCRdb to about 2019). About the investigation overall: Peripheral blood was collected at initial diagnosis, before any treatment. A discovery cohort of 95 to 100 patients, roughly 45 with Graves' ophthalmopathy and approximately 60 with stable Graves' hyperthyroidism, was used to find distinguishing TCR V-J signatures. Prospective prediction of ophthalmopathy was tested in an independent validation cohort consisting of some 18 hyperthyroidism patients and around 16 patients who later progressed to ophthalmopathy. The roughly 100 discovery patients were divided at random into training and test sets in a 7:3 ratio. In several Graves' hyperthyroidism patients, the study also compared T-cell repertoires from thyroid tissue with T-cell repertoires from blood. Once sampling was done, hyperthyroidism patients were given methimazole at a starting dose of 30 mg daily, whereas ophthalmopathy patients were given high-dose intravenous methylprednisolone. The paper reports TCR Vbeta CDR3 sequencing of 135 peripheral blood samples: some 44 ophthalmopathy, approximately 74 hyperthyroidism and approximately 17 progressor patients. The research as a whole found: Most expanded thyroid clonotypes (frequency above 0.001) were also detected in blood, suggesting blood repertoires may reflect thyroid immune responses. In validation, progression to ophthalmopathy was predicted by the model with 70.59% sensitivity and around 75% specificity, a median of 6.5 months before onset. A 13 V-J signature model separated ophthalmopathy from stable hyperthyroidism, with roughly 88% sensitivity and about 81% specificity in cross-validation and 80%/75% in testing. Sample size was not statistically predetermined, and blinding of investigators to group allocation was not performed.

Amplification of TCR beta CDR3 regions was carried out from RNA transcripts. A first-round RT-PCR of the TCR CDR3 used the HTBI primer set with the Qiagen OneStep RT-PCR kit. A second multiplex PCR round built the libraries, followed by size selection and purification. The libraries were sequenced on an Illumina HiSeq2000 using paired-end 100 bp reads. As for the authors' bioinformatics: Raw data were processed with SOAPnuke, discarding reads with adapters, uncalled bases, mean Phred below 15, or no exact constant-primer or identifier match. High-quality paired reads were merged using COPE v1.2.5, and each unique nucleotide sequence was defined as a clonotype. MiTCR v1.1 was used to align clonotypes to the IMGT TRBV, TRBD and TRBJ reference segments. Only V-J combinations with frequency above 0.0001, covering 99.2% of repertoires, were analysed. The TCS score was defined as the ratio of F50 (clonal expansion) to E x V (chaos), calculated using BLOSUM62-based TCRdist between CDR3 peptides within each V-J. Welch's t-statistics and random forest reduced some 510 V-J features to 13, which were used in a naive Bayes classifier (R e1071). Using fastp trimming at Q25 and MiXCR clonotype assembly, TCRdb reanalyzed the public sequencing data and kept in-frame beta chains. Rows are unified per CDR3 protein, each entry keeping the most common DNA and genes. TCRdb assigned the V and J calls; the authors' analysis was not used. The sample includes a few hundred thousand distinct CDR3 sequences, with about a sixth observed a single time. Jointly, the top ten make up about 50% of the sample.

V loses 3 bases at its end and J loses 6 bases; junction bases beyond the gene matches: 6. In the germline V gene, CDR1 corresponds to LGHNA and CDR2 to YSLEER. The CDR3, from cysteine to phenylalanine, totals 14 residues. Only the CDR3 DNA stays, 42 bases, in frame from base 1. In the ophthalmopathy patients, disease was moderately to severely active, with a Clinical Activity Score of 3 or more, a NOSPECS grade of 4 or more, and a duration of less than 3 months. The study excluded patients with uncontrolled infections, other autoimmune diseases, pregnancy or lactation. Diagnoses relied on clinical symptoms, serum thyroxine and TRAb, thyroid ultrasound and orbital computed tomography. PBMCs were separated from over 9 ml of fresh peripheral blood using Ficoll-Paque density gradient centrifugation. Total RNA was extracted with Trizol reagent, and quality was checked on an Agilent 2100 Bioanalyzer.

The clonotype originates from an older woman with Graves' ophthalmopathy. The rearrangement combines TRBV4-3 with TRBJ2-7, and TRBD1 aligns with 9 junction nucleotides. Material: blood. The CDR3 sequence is CASSQGDRAGEQYF. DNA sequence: TGCGCCAGCAGCCAGGGGGACAGGGCGGGCGAGCAGTACTTC.